Below are 5 T cell receptor beta chains sequenced from a single sample in a study of cytomegalovirus exposure and HLA in healthy donors. Both 60 Vbeta primers and 13 Jbeta primers went into the PCR. TCRdb's table, derived via immunoSEQ multiplex PCR, lists solely in-frame clones and lacks some. The sample includes about 130,000 clones, 80% of them seen just once. The sequenced material came from PBMCs. Source of these receptors: a man aged 35 to 55 in good health and CMV-seronegative.

The rearrangement joins TRBV5-6 to TRBJ2-7, with TRBD1 matching 8 bases. With 3 bases clipped from V and 2 bases from J, the junction kept 1 base outside the gene matches. CDR3 length equals 13 residues. Germline lookup yields CDR1 SGHDT and CDR2 YYEEEE. CDR3 in amino acids: CASSWTGTYEQYF. The CDR3, as DNA: TGTGCCAGCAGCTGGACAGGGACCTACGAGCAGTACTTC. The variable domain in full, completed from reference TRBV5-6 and TRBJ2-7, reads DAGVTQSPTHLIKTRGQQVTLRCSPKSGHDTVSWYQQALGQGPQFIFQYYEEEERQRGNFPDRFSGHQFPNYSSELNVNALLLGDSALYLCASSWTGTYEQYFGPGTRLTVT.

This clone was recorded only once. For the CDR3, the DNA is TGTGCCAGCAGCAACGGGGGACTAGCATTAGATACGCAGTATTTT. Its translation is CASSNGGLALDTQYF. The J gene is TRBJ2-3, the V gene TRBV5-6; 9 bases align to TRBD2. This CDR3 has 15 amino acids. From germline, CDR1 is SGHDT and CDR2 YYEEEE. V shed 4 bases and J 5 bases; nucleotides not matched to a gene: 8.

V usage is TRBV6-5 and J usage is TRBJ1-5; maybe TRBD1 (6 bases). Trimming stripped 6 bases from V and 9 bases from J, with 15 bases between. Germline CDR1 reads MNHEY; CDR2 reads SVGAGI. This CDR3 has 13 residues. CDR3 sequence reads: CASRRILGAPQHF. The CDR3 coding sequence is TGTGCCAGCAGAAGGATTCTGGGGGCGCCCCAGCATTTT.

This clone is a singleton in its sample. The rearrangement uses TRBV5-1 and TRBJ2-3; D is perhaps TRBD1 (5 bases). The CDR3 contains 15 residues. Germline CDR1 is SGHRS and CDR2 is YFSETQ. Trimming stripped 4 bases from V and 0 bases from J, with 12 bases between. The CDR3 region is CASSTTGASTDTQYF. The CDR3 DNA reads as TGCGCCAGCAGCACCACAGGTGCTAGCACAGATACGCAGTATTTT.

The chain carries TRBV10-3 and TRBJ2-5, with D uncertain. V lost 3 bases and J 2 bases, leaving 4 bases between the germline ends. Germline-derived CDR1 and CDR2 are ENHRY and SYGVKD. This CDR3 spans 12 amino acids. The DNA of the CDR3 is TGTGCCATCAGTGACAGACAAGAGACCCAGTACTTC. Amino acids: CAISDRQETQYF.